The T cell receptor (beta chain) described here comes from a study of STAT5B mutations in CD4+ large granular lymphocyte leukemia. Sequencing used immunoSEQ multiplex PCR; TCRdb keeps in-frame clones, though not all of them. The sample lists roughly 30,000 clones; 70% to 90% were seen once. V was clipped by 1 base and J by 5 bases, with 5 bases between them. In germline, CDR1 is LGHNA, CDR2 YNFKEQ. The CDR3 loop spans 12 amino acids. The V gene is TRBV4-2, the J gene TRBJ1-1, with D uncertain. The specimen was CD4+ T cells from blood buffy coats. The sequence came from a human donor in good health. In DNA form, the CDR3 reads TGTGCCAGCAGCCAAGTGGGTACTGAAGCTTTCTTT. This translates into CASSQVGTEAFF.